Listed here are 21 T cell receptor beta chains from one sample, sequenced in a study of naive and memory T cell subsets. Study outcomes and limitations: Possibly reflecting memory cells re-expressing CD45RA, a few larger clonotypes occurred in naive repertoires, especially CD8.

These TCRs' antigens remain unknown. An equimolar mix of two oligonucleotides served as the beta constant-region primer for TRBC1 and TRBC2. Nested alpha and beta constant-region primers with the SP2 primer drove four PCR rounds on ligated cDNA. A single record per CDR3 protein comes from TCRdb applying MiXCR to the UMI-ligation and nested PCR reads. Here the sample spans over 110,000 distinct CDR3 sequences, more than 15% being singletons. Sequencing used naive CD8+ T cells from blood. The source of these receptors is a human donor in good health.

This clonotype was detected only a few times. V usage is TRBV30 and J usage is TRBJ1-2, with 7 bases aligning to TRBD1. J gave up 6 bases and V 6 bases, and 10 bases lay outside the gene matches. The CDR3 extends over 13 amino acids. The germline gives CDR1 GTSNPN, CDR2 SVGIG (reference sequence). CDR3 region: CACDREGLHGYTF. The CDR3 coding sequence is TGTGCCTGCGACAGGGAAGGTCTGCATGGCTACACCTTC.

The rearrangement links TRBV5-1 to TRBJ1-4, with D maybe TRBD1 (6 bases). Trimming cost V 2 bases and J 6 bases, with 14 bases left between them. The CDR3 loop spans 15 amino acids. Germline V gene sequence: CDR1 SGHRS, CDR2 YFSETQ. CDR3: CASSFYGGPDEKLFF. For the CDR3, the DNA is TGCGCCAGCAGCTTTTATGGGGGGCCGGATGAAAAACTGTTTTTT.

This clonotype occurred a few times. V gene TRBV4-1 combines with J gene TRBJ2-5, with a weak D call TRBD2 (5 bases). V gave up 1 base and J gave up 0 bases, with 9 bases separating them. Germline V gene data show CDR1 as MGHRA and CDR2 as YSYEKL. This CDR3 is 15 amino acids long. The CDR3 region has the DNA TGCGCCAGCAGCCAAGGAGCGGTAAACCAAGAGACCCAGTACTTC. Translated, it gives CASSQGAVNQETQYF.

This clonotype showed up many times. J is TRBJ1-4 and V is TRBV7-2; unclear D gene. Germline values: CDR1 SGHTA, CDR2 FQGNSA. V was clipped by 1 base and J by 0 bases, with 6 bases between them. This CDR3 contains 15 residues. CDR3 sequence: CASSLDDATNEKLFF. The CDR3 bases are TGTGCCAGCAGCTTAGACGATGCAACTAATGAAAAACTGTTTTTT.

The V and J genes are TRBV6-5 and TRBJ2-5, with D possibly matching TRBD1 (5 bases). Trimming cost V 5 bases and J 2 bases, with 15 bases left between them. From germline, CDR1 is MNHEY and CDR2 SVGAGI. This CDR3 has 15 amino acids. CDR3 DNA: TGTGCCAGCAGTCCCCAGGGTTTTTTACAAGAGACCCAGTACTTC. Protein: CASSPQGFLQETQYF.

The gene calls are TRBV6-5 and TRBJ2-4; D is unresolved. CDR1 is MNHEY and CDR2 is SVGAGI in the germline V gene. Trimming removed 0 bases from V and 3 bases from J, with 12 bases in between. This CDR3 is built from 16 residues. DNA of the CDR3: TGTGCCAGCAGTTACTCGCTAAGTTGGGGCAAAAACATTCAGTACTTC. Translation gives CASSYSLSWGKNIQYF.

This clonotype was seen more than once but under ten times. Here the CDR3 reads CASSPYGNDKMSSNQPQHF. As DNA, the CDR3 is TGTGCCAGCAGTCCCTACGGTAACGACAAGATGAGTAGCAATCAGCCCCAGCATTTT. V is TRBV12-3 or TRBV12-4 and J is TRBJ1-5; D unresolved. The V gene lost 5 bases and the J gene lost 0 bases, with 23 bases spanning the gap. The CDR3 length is 19 residues.

The J gene is TRBJ1-1, the V gene TRBV11-2; TRBD1 might be the D (5 bases). V gave up 3 bases and J gave up 10 bases, with 6 bases separating them. The CDR3 is 10 amino acids. Germline V lookup: CDR1 SGHAT, CDR2 FQNNGV. CDR3 region: CASSFDRAFF. The CDR3 DNA sequence: TGTGCCAGCAGCTTTGACAGAGCTTTCTTT.

V and J are TRBV6-1 and TRBJ1-5; no firm D call. Germline lookup yields CDR1 MNHNS and CDR2 SASEGT. This CDR3 contains 12 residues. V was pared by 2 bases and J by 9 bases, with 8 bases between. The CDR3 loop is CASSEIGGPQHF. The CDR3 DNA is TGTGCCAGCAGTGAAATCGGTGGGCCCCAGCATTTT.

This clonotype was seen more than once but under ten times. The chain links TRBV5-1 to TRBJ2-1; maybe TRBD2 (5 bases). CDR1 and CDR2 (germline): SGHRS, YFSETQ. V lost 2 bases to trimming and J lost 0 bases, with 6 bases between them. This CDR3 region has 14 residues. This CDR3 reads CASSFGVSYNEQFF. Written as DNA, the CDR3 is TGCGCCAGCAGCTTCGGGGTCTCCTACAATGAGCAGTTCTTC.

J is TRBJ2-4 and V is TRBV25-1, with D possibly TRBD1 on 7 matching bases. Looked up from germline, CDR1 is MGHDK and CDR2 is SYGVNS. V lost 1 base and J 3 bases, leaving 19 bases between the germline ends. The CDR3 spans 18 residues. The CDR3 here is CASSEFVGGGAGKNIQYF. The CDR3 DNA is TGTGCCAGCAGTGAATTCGTTGGAGGGGGCGCGGGCAAAAACATTCAGTACTTC.

This clonotype was observed a few times. This chain joins TRBV15 and TRBJ2-1, with D hard to call. Germline V gene sequence: CDR1 LNHNV, CDR2 YYDKDF (reference sequence). This CDR3 has 13 residues. The ends were cut back, 0 bases at V and 8 bases at J, with 8 bases in the middle. The CDR3: CATSREEWHEQFF. In DNA, the CDR3 is TGTGCCACCAGCAGAGAGGAATGGCATGAGCAGTTCTTC.

A remark on this clonotype: In this CDR3 the conserved last residue, phenylalanine or tryptophan, is missing, so a read error is likely. The chain links TRBV2 to TRBJ2-1; TRBD1 aligns across 9 bases. Trimming cost V 5 bases and J 8 bases; bases outside gene matches: 13. CDR1 is SNHLY and CDR2 is FYNNEI in the germline V gene. The length of the CDR3 is 16 residues. DNA of the CDR3: TGTGCCAGCAGTAACACAGGGGGCGAGGTTGTCGATGAGCAGTTCCTC. Protein sequence: CASSNTGGEVVDEQFL.

This clonotype was counted a few times. The CDR3 reads CASSYVGSSYEQYF. Written as DNA, the CDR3 is TGTGCCAGCAGTTACGTCGGCAGCTCCTACGAGCAGTACTTC. The chain has TRBV6-5 and TRBJ2-7; D is unclear. Germline V CDR1 and CDR2: MNHEY, SVGAGI. This CDR3 is built from 14 residues. Trimming shortened V by 2 bases and J by 0 bases, and 8 bases separated the two germline ends.

This clonotype has a handful of counts. This chain joins TRBV7-2 and TRBJ2-7; tentatively, D is TRBD2 (5 bases). V shed 3 bases and J shed 4 bases, with 10 bases lying between them. Germline V gives CDR1 SGHTA, CDR2 FQGNSA. The CDR3 is 13 residues long. CDR3 nucleotides: TGTGCCAGCAGCTTCGGGGTAACATACGAGCAGTACTTC. This gives the protein CASSFGVTYEQYF.

This clonotype was observed many times. The chain is built from TRBV5-4 and TRBJ2-3; D not certain. With 2 bases removed from V and 3 bases from J, the gap between germline ends came to 4 bases. This CDR3 is built from 12 residues. CDR1 SGHNT and CDR2 YYREEE come from the germline V gene (reference sequence). The CDR3 spells CASSFGTDTQYF. CDR3 in DNA: TGTGCCAGCAGCTTCGGAACAGATACGCAGTATTTT.

The rearrangement joins TRBV5-1 to TRBJ2-1; 8 bases map to TRBD1. The germline V gene encodes CDR1 SGHRS and CDR2 YFSETQ. The CDR3 extends over 14 amino acids. The junction had 9 bases not matched to a gene; V was cut back by 5 bases and J by 8 bases. Here the CDR3 DNA reads TGCGCCAGCAGTCCTGACAGGGGCGGCGATGAGCAGTTCTTC. The encoded protein is CASSPDRGGDEQFF.

The V and J genes are TRBV20-1 and TRBJ2-7, with D tentatively TRBD1 (6 bases). The germline V gene has CDR1 DFQATT and CDR2 SNEGSKA (reference sequence). The germline V and J ends were trimmed by 1 base and 2 bases, with 9 bases remaining between them. This CDR3 spans 13 amino acids. CDR3 residues: CSARARTAYEQYF. The DNA of the CDR3 is TGCAGTGCTAGAGCGAGGACAGCCTACGAGCAGTACTTC.

There are a few counts of this clonotype. The V gene is TRBV6-5, the J gene TRBJ2-7, with D possibly matching TRBD2 (5 bases). This CDR3 region has 15 residues. CDR1 is MNHEY and CDR2 is SVGAGI in the germline V gene. V lost 6 bases to trimming and J lost 3 bases, with 18 bases between them. CDR3 in DNA: TGTGCCAGCAGCCCCGGACTTGAACACAACTACGAGCAGTACTTC. This encodes CASSPGLEHNYEQYF.

V gene TRBV11-3 combines with J gene TRBJ2-2; D uncertain. CDR1 is SGHNT and CDR2 is YENEEA in the germline V gene. The CDR3 has 14 amino acids. Trimming cost V 5 bases and J 5 bases, with 12 bases left between them. Written as DNA, the CDR3 is TGTGCCAGCAGCAATCGTGACACTACCGGGGAGCTGTTTTTT. It translates to CASSNRDTTGELFF.

This clonotype was counted a few times. V is TRBV6-5 and J is TRBJ2-3; D is uncertain. From germline, CDR1 is MNHEY and CDR2 SVGAGI. V lost 0 bases to trimming and J lost 2 bases, with 24 bases between them. The CDR3 has 20 residues. CDR3 nucleotide sequence: TGTGCCAGCAGTTACTCGATGGATGTTGACACAACCCACACCACAGATACGCAGTATTTT. It specifies CASSYSMDVDTTHTTDTQYF.